These 9 T cell receptor beta chains share one sample of origin, sequenced in a study of cytomegalovirus exposure and HLA in healthy donors. Use of 60 Vbeta and 13 Jbeta primers characterized the PCR. Assay used: immunoSEQ multiplex PCR; TCRdb lists only in-frame clones, some missing. This repertoire shows 200,000 or so clones, more than 75% found once; its top ten account for 6.5%. What was sequenced was PBMCs. Source of these receptors: a woman in her 50s in good health and CMV-seropositive.

V and J are TRBV7-8 and TRBJ2-1; 7 bases map to TRBD2. In germline, CDR1 is SGHVS, CDR2 FQNEAQ. V gave up 3 bases and J gave up 1 base; unmatched junction bases: 3. The length of the CDR3 is 15 residues. This CDR3 is CASSLSGVSYNEQFF. The CDR3 bases are TGTGCCAGCAGCTTGAGCGGGGTTTCCTACAATGAGCAGTTCTTC.

V and J are TRBV10-3 and TRBJ2-1, with 11 bases aligning to TRBD2. Unmatched junction bases numbered 9, after V lost 3 bases and J lost 8 bases. Germline V gene lookup returns CDR1 ENHRY and CDR2 SYGVKD. This CDR3 comprises 16 residues. Written as DNA, the CDR3 is TGTGCCATCAGTGAAACTAGCGGGAGAAGGGTTGATGAGCAGTTCTTC. Translation gives CAISETSGRRVDEQFF.

This clone was seen only once. The chain combines TRBV18 with TRBJ1-5, with 9 bases lining up with TRBD1. Trimming removed 3 bases from V and 3 bases from J; junction bases left unmatched: 3. Per the germline V gene, CDR1 is KGHSH and CDR2 is LQKENI. CDR3 size: 15 residues. CDR3 sequence: CASSPGTGYNQPQHF. The CDR3 DNA sequence: TGTGCCAGCTCACCTGGGACAGGGTACAATCAGCCCCAGCATTTT.

In this sample, this clone turned up once. J is TRBJ2-2 and V is TRBV10-2, with 8 bases fitting TRBD2. In germline, CDR1 is WSHSY, CDR2 SAAADI. The CDR3 sequence is 14 residues long. J gave up 8 bases and V 0 bases, and 2 bases lay outside the gene matches. CDR3: CASSESSGGGELFF. CDR3 in DNA: TGCGCCAGCAGTGAGTCCAGCGGGGGTGGGGAGCTGTTTTTT.

Written as DNA, the CDR3 is TGTGCCAGCAGCCCCCGAGCGGGAGGGCCACGTGAGCAGTTCTTC. Protein sequence: CASSPRAGGPREQFF. The chain recombines TRBV7-7 with TRBJ2-1, with 10 nucleotides matching TRBD2. The V gene's germline CDR1 is SSHAT and CDR2 FNYEAQ (reference sequence). The CDR3 contains 15 residues. Trimming at V came to 5 bases and at J to 9 bases, leaving 10 bases not matched to a gene.

This clone has only one observation. The rearrangement joins TRBV6-5 to TRBJ2-7, with D perhaps matching TRBD1 (6 bases). CDR1 is MNHEY and CDR2 is SVGAGI in the germline V gene. Trimming pared 2 bases from V and 4 bases from J, leaving 15 bases between. The CDR3 consists of 15 residues. For the CDR3, the DNA is TGTGCCAGCAGTTACGGGACAAAGAGTGCGTACGAGCAGTACTTC. Translating gives CASSYGTKSAYEQYF.

This chain links TRBV7-6 with TRBJ2-2; TRBD2 might be the D (6 bases). Germline assignment: CDR1 SGHVS and CDR2 FNYEAQ. The CDR3 contains 15 residues. V lost 1 base to trimming and J lost 5 bases, with 11 bases between them. CDR3 sequence: CASSLGQGGTGELFF. For the CDR3, the DNA is TGTGCCAGCAGCTTAGGCCAGGGAGGAACCGGGGAGCTGTTTTTT.

The rearrangement joins TRBV6-5 to TRBJ1-1, with a possible D match to TRBD1 (5 bases). Per germline, CDR1 MNHEY and CDR2 SVGAGI. This CDR3 has 15 residues. The V and J ends lost 5 bases and 2 bases respectively, with 15 bases between them. The CDR3 DNA follows: TGTGCCAGCAGTACTACGACCAGGGATAACACTGAAGCTTTCTTT. Amino acid sequence: CASSTTTRDNTEAFF.

The chain employs TRBV5-6 and TRBJ2-1, with 7 bases that match TRBD1. CDR1 and CDR2 from the germline V gene are SGHDT and YYEEEE. The CDR3 has 17 amino acids. V gave up 0 bases and J gave up 6 bases; unmatched junction bases: 12. DNA for the CDR3: TGTGCCAGCAGCTTGGTGGGGGACAGCCCTACGTTCAATGAGCAGTTCTTC. Its translation is CASSLVGDSPTFNEQFF.